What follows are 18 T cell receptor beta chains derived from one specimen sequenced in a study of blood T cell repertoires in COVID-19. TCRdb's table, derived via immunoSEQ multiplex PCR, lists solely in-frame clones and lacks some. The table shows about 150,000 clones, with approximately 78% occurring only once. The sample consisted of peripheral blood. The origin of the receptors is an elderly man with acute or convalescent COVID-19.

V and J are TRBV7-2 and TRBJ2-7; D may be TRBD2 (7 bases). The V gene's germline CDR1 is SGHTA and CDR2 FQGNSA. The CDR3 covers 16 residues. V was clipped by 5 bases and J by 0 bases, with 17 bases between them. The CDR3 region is CASSRSGGLSSYEQYV. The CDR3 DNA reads TGTGCCAGCAGCAGGTCGGGGGGCCTGAGCTCCTACGAGCAGTACGTC.

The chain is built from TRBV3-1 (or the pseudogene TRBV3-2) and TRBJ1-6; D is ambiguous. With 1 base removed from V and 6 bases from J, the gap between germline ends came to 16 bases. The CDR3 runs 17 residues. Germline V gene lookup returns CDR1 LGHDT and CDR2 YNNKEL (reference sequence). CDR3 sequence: CASSQAFGRDSNSPLHF. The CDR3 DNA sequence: TGTGCCAGCAGCCAAGCTTTTGGGCGGGATTCTAATTCACCCCTCCACTTT.

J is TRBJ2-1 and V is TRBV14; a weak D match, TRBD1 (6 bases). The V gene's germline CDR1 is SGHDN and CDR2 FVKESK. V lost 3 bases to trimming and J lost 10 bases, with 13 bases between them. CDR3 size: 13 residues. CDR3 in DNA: TGTGCCAGCAGCCATACAGGGCCTGGGGAGCAGTTCTTC. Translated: CASSHTGPGEQFF.

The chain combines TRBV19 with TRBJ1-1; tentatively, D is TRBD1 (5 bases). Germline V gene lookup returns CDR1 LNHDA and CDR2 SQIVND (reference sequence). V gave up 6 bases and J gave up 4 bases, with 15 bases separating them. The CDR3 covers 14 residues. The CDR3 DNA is TGTGCCAGTAGCCGGAGTAGGGGTAGCACTGAAGCTTTCTTT. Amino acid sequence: CASSRSRGSTEAFF.

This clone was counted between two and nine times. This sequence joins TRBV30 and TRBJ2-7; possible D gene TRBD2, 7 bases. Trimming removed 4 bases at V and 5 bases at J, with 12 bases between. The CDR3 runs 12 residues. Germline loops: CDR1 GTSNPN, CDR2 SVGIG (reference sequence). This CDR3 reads CAWTNGGHEQYF. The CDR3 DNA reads TGTGCCTGGACCAACGGGGGGCACGAGCAGTACTTC.

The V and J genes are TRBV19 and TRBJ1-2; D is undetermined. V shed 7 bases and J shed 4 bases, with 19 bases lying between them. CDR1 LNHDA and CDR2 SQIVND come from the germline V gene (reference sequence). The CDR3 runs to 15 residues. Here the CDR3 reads CASTPPGRFGYGYTF. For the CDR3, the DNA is TGTGCCAGTACCCCCCCGGGGAGGTTTGGCTATGGCTACACCTTC.

The CDR3 sequence: CATSDLASGSSYNEQFF. The CDR3 DNA is TGTGCCACCAGTGATTTGGCTAGCGGGAGCTCCTACAATGAGCAGTTCTTC. The chain is built from TRBV24-1 and TRBJ2-1; 10 positions match TRBD2. The CDR3 totals 17 residues. Germline V gene data show CDR1 as KGHDR and CDR2 as SFDVKD. V trimming: 0 bases; J trimming: 0 bases; junction bases outside the gene matches: 1.

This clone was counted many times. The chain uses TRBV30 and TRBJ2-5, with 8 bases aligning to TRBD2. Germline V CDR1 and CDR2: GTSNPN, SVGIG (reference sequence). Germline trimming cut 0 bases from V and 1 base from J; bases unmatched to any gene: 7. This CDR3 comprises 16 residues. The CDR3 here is CAWSVGVSGTQETQYF. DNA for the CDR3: TGTGCCTGGAGTGTAGGTGTTAGCGGGACCCAAGAGACCCAGTACTTC.

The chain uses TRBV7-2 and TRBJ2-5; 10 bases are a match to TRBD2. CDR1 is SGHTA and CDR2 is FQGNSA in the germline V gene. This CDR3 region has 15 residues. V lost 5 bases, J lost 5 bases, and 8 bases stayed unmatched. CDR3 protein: CASSAPLAGVETQYF. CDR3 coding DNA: TGTGCCAGCAGCGCCCCTCTAGCGGGGGTTGAGACCCAGTACTTC. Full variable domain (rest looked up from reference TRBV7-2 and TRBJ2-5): GAGVSQSPSNKVTEKGKDVELRCDPISGHTALYWYRQSLGQGLEFLIYFQGNSAPDKSGLPSDRFSAERTGGSVSTLTIQRTQQEDSAVYLCASSAPLAGVETQYFGPGTRLLVL.

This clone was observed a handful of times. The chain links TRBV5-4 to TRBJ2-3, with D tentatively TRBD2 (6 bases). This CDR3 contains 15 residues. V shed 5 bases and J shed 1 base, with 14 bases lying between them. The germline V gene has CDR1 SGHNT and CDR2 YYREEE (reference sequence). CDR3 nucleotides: TGTGCCAGCAGTCTCATCGGAGGGGGCACAGATACGCAGTATTTT. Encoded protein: CASSLIGGGTDTQYF.

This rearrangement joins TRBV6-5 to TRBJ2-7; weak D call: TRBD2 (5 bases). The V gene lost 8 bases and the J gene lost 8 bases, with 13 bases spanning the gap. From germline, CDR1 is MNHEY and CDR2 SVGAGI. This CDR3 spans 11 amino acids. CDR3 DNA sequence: TGTGCCAGCGGCCTCGGAGGTCAGCAGTACGTC. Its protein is CASGLGGQQYV.

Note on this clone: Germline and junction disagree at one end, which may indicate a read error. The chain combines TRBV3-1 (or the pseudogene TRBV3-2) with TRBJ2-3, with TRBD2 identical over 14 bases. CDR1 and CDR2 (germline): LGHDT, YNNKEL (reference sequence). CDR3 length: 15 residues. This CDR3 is CASSRMTSGGDKQYF. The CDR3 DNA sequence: TGTGCCAGCAGCAGGATGACTAGCGGGGGGGATAAGCAGTATTTT.

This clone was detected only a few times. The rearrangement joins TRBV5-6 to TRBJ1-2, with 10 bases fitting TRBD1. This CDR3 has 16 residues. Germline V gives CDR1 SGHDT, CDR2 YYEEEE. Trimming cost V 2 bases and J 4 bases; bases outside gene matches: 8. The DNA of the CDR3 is TGTGCCAGCAGCTTAAGGACAGGGGGAGGTTCCTATGGCTACACCTTC. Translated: CASSLRTGGGSYGYTF.

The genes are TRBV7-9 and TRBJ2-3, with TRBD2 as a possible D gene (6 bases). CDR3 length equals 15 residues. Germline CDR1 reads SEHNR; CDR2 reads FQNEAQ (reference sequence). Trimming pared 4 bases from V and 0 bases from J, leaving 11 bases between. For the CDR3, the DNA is TGTGCCAGCAGCTCGGGACTTCTTAGCACAGATACGCAGTATTTT. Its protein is CASSSGLLSTDTQYF.

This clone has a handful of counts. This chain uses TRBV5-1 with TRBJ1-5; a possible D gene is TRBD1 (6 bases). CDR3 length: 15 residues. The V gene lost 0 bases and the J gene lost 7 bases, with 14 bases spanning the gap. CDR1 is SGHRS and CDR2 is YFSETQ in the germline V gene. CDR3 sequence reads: CASSLGPGGDQPQHF. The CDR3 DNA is TGCGCCAGCAGCTTGGGACCTGGGGGCGACCAGCCCCAGCATTTT.

CDR3 sequence: CASGLSRGGLQVNTEAFF. CDR3 DNA sequence: TGTGCTAGTGGTTTGTCGAGGGGGGGTCTTCAAGTGAACACTGAAGCTTTCTTT. V gene TRBV12-5 combines with J gene TRBJ1-1; D possibly corresponds to TRBD1 (6 bases). Trimming removed 2 bases at V and 0 bases at J, with 19 bases between. The CDR3 runs 18 residues. The germline CDR1 and CDR2 sequences are LGHNT and FRNRAP.

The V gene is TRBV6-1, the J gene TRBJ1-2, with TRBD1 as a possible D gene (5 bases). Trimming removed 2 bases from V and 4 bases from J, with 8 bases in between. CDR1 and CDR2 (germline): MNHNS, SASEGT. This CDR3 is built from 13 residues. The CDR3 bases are TGTGCCAGCAGTGAATCAGGGTTCTATGGCTACACCTTC. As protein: CASSESGFYGYTF.

Written as DNA, the CDR3 is TGCAGCGTTAGGACTAGCGGGGGTTTGACCGGGGAGCTGTTTTTT. It translates to CSVRTSGGLTGELFF. The rearrangement uses TRBV29-1 and TRBJ2-2; 13 nucleotides match TRBD2. The length of the CDR3 is 15 residues. The V gene's germline CDR1 is SQVTM and CDR2 ANQGSEA. V was clipped by 5 bases and J by 5 bases; unmatched bases: 5.